This TCR beta chain was recovered during a study of cytomegalovirus exposure and HLA in healthy donors. Notes on the study in general: Usually a TCR sequence was rare, but some public TCRs were found in many donors. There were about 160 TCR beta chains listed as cytomegalovirus-associated.

Details on this clone: The antigen is not known.

The primer mix had 60 Vbeta and 13 Jbeta primers. Some clones are missing from TCRdb's copy, which holds only in-frame ones; the method was immunoSEQ multiplex PCR. This sample carries about 120,000 clones, approximately 82% of them seen once, and the ten largest clones take under 15%. V lost 5 bases and J 4 bases, leaving 17 bases between the germline ends. Germline values: CDR1 SGHTA, CDR2 FQGNSA. CDR3 length equals 15 residues. The receptor comes from a man under 40 in good health and CMV-seropositive. The chain uses TRBV7-2 and TRBJ1-2; D is uncertain. Sequencing was done on a sample of PBMCs. The CDR3 bases are TGTGCCAGCAGCAACGGGCCCCTCGGGGTCTATGGCTACACCTTC. Its protein is CASSNGPLGVYGYTF.